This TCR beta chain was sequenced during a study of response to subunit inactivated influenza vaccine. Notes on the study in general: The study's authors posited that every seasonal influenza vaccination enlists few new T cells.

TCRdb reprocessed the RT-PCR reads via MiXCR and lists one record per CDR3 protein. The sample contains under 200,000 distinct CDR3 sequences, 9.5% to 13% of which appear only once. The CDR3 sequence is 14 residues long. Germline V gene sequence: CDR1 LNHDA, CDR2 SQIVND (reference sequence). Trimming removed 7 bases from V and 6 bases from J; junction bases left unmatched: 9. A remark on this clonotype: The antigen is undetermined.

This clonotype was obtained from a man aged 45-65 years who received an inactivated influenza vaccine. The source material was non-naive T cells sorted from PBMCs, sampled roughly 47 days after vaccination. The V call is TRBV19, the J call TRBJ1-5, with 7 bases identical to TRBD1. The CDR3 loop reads CASTSDRDGQPQHF. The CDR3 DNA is TGTGCCAGTACCTCAGACAGGGACGGTCAGCCCCAGCATTTT.